This T cell receptor (beta chain) derives from a study of cytomegalovirus exposure and HLA in healthy donors. Regarding donors, all were healthy bone marrow donors. This PCR relied on a set of 60 Vbeta primers and 13 Jbeta primers. Produced via immunoSEQ multiplex PCR; TCRdb's table is partial and in-frame only. The sample holds some 110,000 clones, 78% seen once. The CDR3 runs 15 residues. V was cut by 6 bases and J by 4 bases, with 15 bases left in between. The germline V gene encodes CDR1 LNHDA and CDR2 SQIVND (reference sequence). The specimen sequenced was PBMCs. The V call is TRBV19, the J call TRBJ2-2; D might be TRBD1 (6 bases). This receptor was obtained from a man between 35 and 55 years old in good health and CMV-seronegative. The CDR3 DNA reads as TGTGCCAGTAGGGCACAGGGTAGGGGCACCGGGGAGCTGTTTTTT. This sequence encodes CASRAQGRGTGELFF.